This entry concerns a single T cell receptor beta chain. What it recognizes is unknown. The data were obtained in a study of monozygotic twins with cystic fibrosis. Broader study findings: No link emerged between shared CDR3 counts and age, concordance or severity. Clonality was generally low (median roughly 0.0095), higher in the most severe patients. Nucleotide-identical clonotype sharing was significantly higher within monozygotic CF twin pairs than between unrelated CF individuals.

The length of the CDR3 is 15 residues. V was pared by 5 bases and J by 6 bases, with 17 bases between. Germline V gene data show CDR1 as PRHDT and CDR2 as FYEKMQ (reference sequence). Here immunoSEQ multiplex PCR was the method, and the copy in TCRdb shows in-frame clones only, minus some. The data show just over 35,000 clones, over 80% seen once. The rearrangement uses TRBV13 and TRBJ2-1; D is possibly TRBD1 (6 bases). Sequences were obtained from blood. The receptor's source is a boy aged 2-9 years with cystic fibrosis. CDR3 sequence (DNA): TGTGCCAGCAGCACCCGGGACACGCATCGCAATGAGCAGTTCTTC. This encodes CASSTRDTHRNEQFF.